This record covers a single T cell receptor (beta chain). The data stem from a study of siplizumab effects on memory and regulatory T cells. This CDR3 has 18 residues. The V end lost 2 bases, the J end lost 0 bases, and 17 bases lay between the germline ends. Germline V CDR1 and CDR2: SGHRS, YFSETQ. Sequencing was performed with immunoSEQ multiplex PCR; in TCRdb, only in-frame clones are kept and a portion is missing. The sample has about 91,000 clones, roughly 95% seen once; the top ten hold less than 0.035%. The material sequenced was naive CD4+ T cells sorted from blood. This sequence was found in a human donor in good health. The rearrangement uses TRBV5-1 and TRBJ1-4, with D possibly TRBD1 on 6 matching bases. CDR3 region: CASSLRALQGATNEKLFF. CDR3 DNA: TGCGCCAGCAGCTTACGAGCTTTACAGGGTGCAACTAATGAAAAACTGTTTTTT.